The T cell receptor (beta chain) under discussion was sequenced for a study of preoperative IRX-2 immunotherapy in early breast cancer. Sample treatment: preoperative locoregional IRX-2 cytokine immunotherapy. Samples came from a phase Ib trial of preoperative locoregional IRX-2 cytokine immunotherapy. There are 11 residues in the CDR3. V shed 3 bases and J shed 7 bases, with 6 bases lying between them. The germline V gene has CDR1 ENHRY and CDR2 SYGVKD. Assay: immunoSEQ multiplex PCR; the TCRdb copy retains only in-frame clones and omits some. The data show 35,000 to 55,000 clones, roughly 95% seen once.

This TCR was sampled from a human donor with breast cancer. The V and J genes are TRBV10-3 and TRBJ1-1; D gene ambiguous. This sample comprised tumor tissue, obtained after IRX-2 immunotherapy. DNA for the CDR3: TGTGCCATCAGTGACTTCGGTGAAGCTTTCTTT. This codes for CAISDFGEAFF.